This entry lists 14 T cell receptor beta chains sequenced from one sample in a study of technical replicates of blood from several donors. Clones were read by immunoSEQ multiplex PCR, and TCRdb kept only the in-frame ones, dropping some. The sample consists of around 76,000 clones, 95% to 98% of them appearing once. Specimen: T cells isolated from PBMCs. The source is a human donor in good health.

The gene calls are TRBV11-2 and TRBJ2-5, with TRBD2 matching 12 bases. Losses at the gene ends were 5 bases for V and 5 bases for J; bases not matched to a gene: 9. The length of the CDR3 is 16 residues. The V gene's germline CDR1 is SGHAT and CDR2 FQNNGV. Written as DNA, the CDR3 is TGTGCCAGCAGCGCCGGAAGGACTAGCGGGATTGAGACCCAGTACTTC. Amino acids: CASSAGRTSGIETQYF. Full variable domain (remainder filled in from reference TRBV11-2 and TRBJ2-5): EAGVAQSPRYKIIEKRQSVAFWCNPISGHATLYWYQQILGQGPKLLIQFQNNGVVDDSQLPKDRFSAERLKGVDSTLKIQPAKLEDSAVYLCASSAGRTSGIETQYFGPGTRLLVL.

This clone was counted once. V gene TRBV5-8 combines with J gene TRBJ2-5, with D perhaps matching TRBD1 (6 bases). V was trimmed by 3 bases and J by 5 bases, leaving 11 bases between them. This CDR3 has 13 residues. The germline CDR1 and CDR2 sequences are SGHTS and YDEGEE. The CDR3 protein is CASSSRGGETQYF. The CDR3 DNA reads TGTGCCAGCAGCTCCAGGGGTGGCGAGACCCAGTACTTC.

This sequence joins TRBV28 and TRBJ1-3, with unresolved D. CDR1 and CDR2 from the germline V gene are MDHEN and SYDVKM. The CDR3 runs to 18 residues. V gave up 2 bases and J gave up 3 bases, with 20 bases separating them. CDR3 region: CASSLGFRGRRVGNTIYF. Here the CDR3 DNA reads TGTGCCAGCAGTTTAGGTTTTCGCGGAAGGAGAGTTGGAAACACCATATATTTT.

This sequence joins TRBV5-1 and TRBJ2-5; no clear D gene. The CDR3 loop spans 14 amino acids. Between the trimmed V and J ends, which lost 0 bases and 1 base, there was a span of 7 bases. CDR1 and CDR2 from the germline V gene are SGHRS and YFSETQ. CDR3 residues: CASSLDNSQETQYF. In nucleotides, the CDR3 is TGCGCCAGCAGCTTGGATAACAGCCAAGAGACCCAGTACTTC. Complete variable domain (other parts from reference TRBV5-1 and TRBJ2-5): KAGVTQTPRYLIKTRGQQVTLSCSPISGHRSVSWYQQTPGQGLQFLFEYFSETQRNKGNFPGRFSGRQFSNSRSEMNVSTLELGDSALYLCASSLDNSQETQYFGPGTRLLVL.

The chain carries TRBV11-2 and TRBJ1-1; 8 bases fit TRBD1. V gave up 6 bases and J gave up 3 bases; unmatched junction bases: 6. Germline V gene sequence: CDR1 SGHAT, CDR2 FQNNGV. The CDR3 spans 14 residues. CDR3 region: CASRRQGRDTEAFF. The CDR3 nucleotides are TGTGCCAGCAGACGACAGGGGAGGGACACTGAAGCTTTCTTT.

This chain links TRBV7-6 with TRBJ2-3, with D possibly TRBD1 on 6 matching bases. From germline, CDR1 is SGHVS and CDR2 FNYEAQ. Trimming took 5 bases from V and 3 from J, leaving 18 bases between them. This CDR3 spans 16 amino acids. CDR3 residues: CASSLYRDPKTDTQYF. CDR3 coding DNA: TGTGCCAGCAGCCTTTACAGGGATCCAAAGACAGATACGCAGTATTTT.

As concerns this clone: The same CDR3 arises from other DNA sequences in this sample as well. The V and J genes are TRBV9 and TRBJ1-1; D remains unclear. Trimming removed 0 bases at V and 6 bases at J, with 15 bases between. The CDR3 loop spans 15 amino acids. Germline-derived CDR1 and CDR2 are SGDLS and YYNGEE. The CDR3 coding sequence is TGTGCCAGCAGCGTAGGTTCCGGGGAGATACCTGAAGCTTTCTTT. It specifies CASSVGSGEIPEAFF.

The V and J genes are TRBV5-6 and TRBJ1-1, with D tentatively TRBD1 (6 bases). CDR1 and CDR2 from the germline V gene are SGHDT and YYEEEE. This CDR3 has 17 amino acids. V was shortened by 3 bases and J by 6 bases, with 24 bases between the two germline ends. CDR3 nucleotides: TGTGCCAGCAGCTCGATTGGTTCAGGGGTATTAGGGTCTGAAGCTTTCTTT. Translating gives CASSSIGSGVLGSEAFF.

This chain connects TRBV6-5 to TRBJ2-2; D is unresolved. V was shortened by 6 bases and J by 2 bases, with 10 bases between the two germline ends. Per the germline V gene, CDR1 is MNHEY and CDR2 is SVGAGI. The CDR3 extends over 14 amino acids. In DNA, the CDR3 is TGTGCCAGCAGCCCCGGAGTCAACACCGGGGAGCTGTTTTTT. Its translation: CASSPGVNTGELFF.

V is TRBV5-6 and J is TRBJ2-5; 7 bases align to TRBD2. The germline V gene encodes CDR1 SGHDT and CDR2 YYEEEE. This CDR3 is built from 14 residues. V lost 1 base and J lost 5; bases outside the gene matches: 5. This CDR3 is CASSLRGREETQYF. The CDR3 DNA is TGTGCCAGCAGCTTGAGAGGGAGGGAGGAGACCCAGTACTTC.

The chain is built from TRBV2 and TRBJ1-1, with 9 nucleotides matching TRBD1. The V gene end was trimmed by 6 bases and the J gene end by 0 bases; junction bases not matched to a gene: 8. Germline-derived CDR1 and CDR2 are SNHLY and FYNNEI. The length of the CDR3 is 16 residues. CDR3 DNA sequence: TGTGCCAGCAGGCCGGGACAGGGCTACATGAACACTGAAGCTTTCTTT. This sequence encodes CASRPGQGYMNTEAFF.

The CDR3 nucleotides read TGTGCCAGTAGTCCCCCGACTAGCGGGATCTACAATGAGCAGTTCTTC. Residues: CASSPPTSGIYNEQFF. The gene calls are TRBV19 and TRBJ2-1; TRBD2 matches 11 bases. The V and J ends lost 5 bases and 3 bases, in that order; junction bases with no gene match: 6. This CDR3 is 16 amino acids long. Looked up from germline, CDR1 is LNHDA and CDR2 is SQIVND (reference sequence).

V gene TRBV5-4 combines with J gene TRBJ2-2, with TRBD2 identical over 7 bases. The V gene's germline CDR1 is SGHNT and CDR2 YYREEE (reference sequence). The CDR3 is 14 residues long. The J segment lost 4 bases and the V segment lost 2 bases, leaving 2 bases of the junction unmatched. CDR3 DNA: TGTGCCAGCAGCTTTGGGGGGGGCACCGGGGAGCTGTTTTTT. Its protein product is CASSFGGGTGELFF. Complete variable domain (other parts from reference TRBV5-4 and TRBJ2-2): ETGVTQSPTHLIKTRGQQVTLRCSSQSGHNTVSWYQQALGQGPQFIFQYYREEENGRGNFPPRFSGLQFPNYSSELNVNALELDDSALYLCASSFGGGTGELFFGEGSRLTVL.

The V gene is TRBV14, the J gene TRBJ2-1; TRBD2 agrees at 8 bases. CDR3 size: 15 residues. Germline values: CDR1 SGHDN, CDR2 FVKESK. The ends lost 4 bases at V and 10 bases at J; junction bases unmatched: 12. CDR3 nucleotide sequence: TGTGCCAGCAGCCTAGTTACGGGAGGGCTACCCGAGCAGTTCTTC. Amino acid sequence: CASSLVTGGLPEQFF.